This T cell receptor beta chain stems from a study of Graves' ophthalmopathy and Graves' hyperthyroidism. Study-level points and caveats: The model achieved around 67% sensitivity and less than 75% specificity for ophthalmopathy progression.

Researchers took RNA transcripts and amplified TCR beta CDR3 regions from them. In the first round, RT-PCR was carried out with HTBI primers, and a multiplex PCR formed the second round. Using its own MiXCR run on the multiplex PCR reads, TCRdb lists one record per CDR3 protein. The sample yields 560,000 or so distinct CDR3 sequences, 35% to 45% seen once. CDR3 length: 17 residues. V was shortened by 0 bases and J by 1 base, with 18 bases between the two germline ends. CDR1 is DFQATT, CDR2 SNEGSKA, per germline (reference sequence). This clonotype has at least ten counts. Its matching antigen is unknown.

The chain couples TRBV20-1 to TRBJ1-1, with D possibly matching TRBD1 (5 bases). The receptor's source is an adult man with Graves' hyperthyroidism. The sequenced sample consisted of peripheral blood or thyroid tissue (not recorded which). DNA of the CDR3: TGCAGTGCTAGAGATTCAGCAGGGCCGGGAGAGAACACTGAAGCTTTCTTT. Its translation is CSARDSAGPGENTEAFF.